This T cell receptor (beta chain) derives from a study of cytomegalovirus exposure and HLA in healthy donors. General study findings and limits: Reported performance of the classifier showed diagnosis of cytomegalovirus status with high specificity and sensitivity. Usually a TCR sequence was rare, but some public TCRs were found in many donors. In a later analysis, an Asian-associated ancestry cluster reportedly showed fewer N-insertions than the roughly 700-donor mean.

Concerning this clone: Its target is unknown.

PCR involved 60 Vbeta and 13 Jbeta primers. The table came from immunoSEQ multiplex PCR; TCRdb's copy has only in-frame clones and leaves some out. The profile shows some 130,000 clones, roughly 73% of them singletons. The TCR comes from a male donor in good health and CMV-seronegative. The sequenced material came from PBMCs.

The CDR3 bases are TGTGCCAGCTCACCAACTAGCGGGGGACAGCTCAATGAGCAGTTCTTC. It translates to CASSPTSGGQLNEQFF. The chain carries TRBV18 and TRBJ2-1; TRBD2 matches 11 bases. V trimming: 2 bases; J trimming: 6 bases; junction bases outside the gene matches: 6. CDR1 KGHSH and CDR2 LQKENI come from the germline V gene. The length of the CDR3 is 16 residues. The whole variable domain, filled in from reference TRBV18 and TRBJ2-1, reads NAGVMQNPRHLVRRRGQEARLRCSPMKGHSHVYWYRQLPEEGLKFMVYLQKENIIDESGMPKERFSAEFPKEGPSILRIQQVVRGDSAAYFCASSPTSGGQLNEQFFGPGTRLTVL.